Detailed here is one T cell receptor (beta chain). The sample belongs to a study of cytomegalovirus exposure and HLA in healthy donors. V dropped 3 bases and J dropped 0 bases, with 5 bases sitting between them. The CDR3 runs to 13 residues. Looked up from germline, CDR1 is SGHTA and CDR2 is FQGNSA. The PCR had 60 Vbeta and 13 Jbeta primers. Sequenced by immunoSEQ multiplex PCR; TCRdb stores in-frame clones only, minus some. The table shows roughly 97,000 clones, with over 75% occurring only once. This chain joins TRBV7-2 and TRBJ1-1; D gene uncertain. The sequence came from a man in his forties or fifties in good health and CMV-seropositive. The sample taken for sequencing was PBMCs. CDR3 residues: CASSFTLNTEAFF. As DNA, the CDR3 is TGTGCCAGCAGCTTCACACTGAACACTGAAGCTTTCTTT.